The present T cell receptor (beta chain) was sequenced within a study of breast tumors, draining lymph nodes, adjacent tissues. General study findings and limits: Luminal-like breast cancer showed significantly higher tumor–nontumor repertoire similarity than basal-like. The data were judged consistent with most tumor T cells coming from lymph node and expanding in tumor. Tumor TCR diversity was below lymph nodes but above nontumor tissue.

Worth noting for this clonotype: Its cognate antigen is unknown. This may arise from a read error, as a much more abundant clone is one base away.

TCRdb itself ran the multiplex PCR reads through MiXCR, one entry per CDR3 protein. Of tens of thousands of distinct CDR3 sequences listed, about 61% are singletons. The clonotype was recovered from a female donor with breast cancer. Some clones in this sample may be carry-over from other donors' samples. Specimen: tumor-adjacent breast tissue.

The CDR3 is CANSGDNTDTRYF. CDR3 nucleotide sequence: TGTGCCAACAGCGGGGATAACACAGATACGCGGTATTTT. V usage is TRBV9 and J usage is TRBJ2-3; 7 bases are a match to TRBD2. Germline-derived CDR1 and CDR2 are SGDLS and YYNGEE. This CDR3 has 13 residues.